This T cell receptor (beta chain) was found in a study of blood T cell repertoires in COVID-19. Study at large: The analysed material was cDNA or gDNA that came from T cells, B-cell-depleted T cells, or PBMCs.

Original methodology: Researchers report that nucleated cell counts were estimated from reference gene primer amplification. The protocol was immunoSEQ multiplex PCR, while the TCRdb copy is restricted to in-frame clones and leaves out a portion. V, J and clone size are taken as reported in that table, and D and trimming were inferred from the DNA itself. The data contain 390,000 or so clones, nearly 90% of them singletons. The V segment lost 2 bases and the J segment 0 bases; nucleotides outside the gene matches: 3. Germline values: CDR1 MGHDK, CDR2 SYGVNS. The CDR3 is made up of 16 amino acids. The chain is built from TRBV25-1 and TRBJ2-7; 11 nucleotides align to TRBD2. Material: peripheral blood. This clonotype was obtained from a man aged 18 to 30 with active or convalescent COVID-19. The CDR3 DNA sequence: TGTGCCAGCAGTGAACCTAGCGGGAGGAACTCCTACGAGCAGTACTTC. Translation gives CASSEPSGRNSYEQYF.